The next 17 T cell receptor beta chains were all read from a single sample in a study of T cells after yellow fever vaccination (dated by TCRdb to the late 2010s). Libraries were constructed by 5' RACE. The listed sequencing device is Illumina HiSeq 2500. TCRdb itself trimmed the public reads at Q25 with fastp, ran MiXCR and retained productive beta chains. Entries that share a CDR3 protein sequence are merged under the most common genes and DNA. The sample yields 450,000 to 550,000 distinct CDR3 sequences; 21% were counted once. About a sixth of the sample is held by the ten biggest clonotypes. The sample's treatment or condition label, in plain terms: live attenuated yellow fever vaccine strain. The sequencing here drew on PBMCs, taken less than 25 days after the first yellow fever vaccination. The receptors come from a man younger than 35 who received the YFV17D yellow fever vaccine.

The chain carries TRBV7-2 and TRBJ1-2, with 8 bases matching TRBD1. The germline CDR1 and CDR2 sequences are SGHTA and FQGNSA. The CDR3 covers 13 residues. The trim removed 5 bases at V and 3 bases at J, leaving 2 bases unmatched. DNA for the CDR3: TGTGCCAGCAGCCGACAGGGGCACTATGGCTACACCTTC. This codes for CASSRQGHYGYTF. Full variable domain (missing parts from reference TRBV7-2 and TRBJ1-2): GAGVSQSPSNKVTEKGKDVELRCDPISGHTALYWYRQSLGQGLEFLIYFQGNSAPDKSGLPSDRFSAERTGGSVSTLTIQRTQQEDSAVYLCASSRQGHYGYTFGSGTRLTVV.

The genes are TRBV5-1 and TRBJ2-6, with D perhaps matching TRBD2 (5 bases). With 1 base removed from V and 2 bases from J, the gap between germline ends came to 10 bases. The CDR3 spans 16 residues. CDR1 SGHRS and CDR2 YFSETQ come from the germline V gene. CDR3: CASSLLDGAGANVLTF. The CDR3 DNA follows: TGCGCCAGCAGCTTGCTCGACGGGGCTGGGGCCAACGTCCTGACTTTC.

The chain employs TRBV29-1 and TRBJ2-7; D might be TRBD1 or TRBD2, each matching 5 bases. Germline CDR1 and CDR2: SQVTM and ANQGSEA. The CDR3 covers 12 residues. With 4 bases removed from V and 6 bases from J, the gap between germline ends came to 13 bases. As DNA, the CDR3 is TGCAGCGTTGGCCTGGGGGACGGCGAGCAGTACGTC. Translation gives CSVGLGDGEQYV.

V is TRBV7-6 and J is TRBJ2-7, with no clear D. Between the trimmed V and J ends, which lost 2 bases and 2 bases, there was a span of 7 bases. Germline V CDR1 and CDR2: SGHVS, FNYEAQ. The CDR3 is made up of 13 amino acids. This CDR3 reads CASSLFPAYEQYF. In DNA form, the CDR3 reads TGTGCCAGCAGCTTATTCCCAGCCTACGAGCAGTACTTC.

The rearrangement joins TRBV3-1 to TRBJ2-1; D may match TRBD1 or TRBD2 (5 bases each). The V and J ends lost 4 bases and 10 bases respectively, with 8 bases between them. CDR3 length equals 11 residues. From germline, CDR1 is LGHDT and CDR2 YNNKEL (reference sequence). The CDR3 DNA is TGTGCCAGCAGCCCGGGACGAGAGCAGTTCTTC. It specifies CASSPGREQFF.

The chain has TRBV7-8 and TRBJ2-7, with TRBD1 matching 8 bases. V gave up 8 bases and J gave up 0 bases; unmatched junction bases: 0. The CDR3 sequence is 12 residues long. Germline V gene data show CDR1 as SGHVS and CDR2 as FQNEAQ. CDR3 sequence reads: CASQGASYEQYF. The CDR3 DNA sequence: TGTGCCAGCCAGGGGGCCTCCTACGAGCAGTACTTC.

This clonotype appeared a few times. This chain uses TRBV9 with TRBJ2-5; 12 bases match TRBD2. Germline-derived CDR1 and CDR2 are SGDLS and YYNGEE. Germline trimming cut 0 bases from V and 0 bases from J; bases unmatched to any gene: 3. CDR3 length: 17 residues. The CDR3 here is CASSVGLAGGYQETQYF. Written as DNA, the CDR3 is TGTGCCAGCAGCGTAGGCCTAGCGGGGGGGTACCAAGAGACCCAGTACTTC.

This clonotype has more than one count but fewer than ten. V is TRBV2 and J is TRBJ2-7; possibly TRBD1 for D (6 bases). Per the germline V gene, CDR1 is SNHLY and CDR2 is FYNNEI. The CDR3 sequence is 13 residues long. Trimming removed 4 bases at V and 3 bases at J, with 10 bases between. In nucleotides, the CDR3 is TGTGCCAGCAGTGGAGGACAGCTCTACGAGCAGTACGTC. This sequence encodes CASSGGQLYEQYV.

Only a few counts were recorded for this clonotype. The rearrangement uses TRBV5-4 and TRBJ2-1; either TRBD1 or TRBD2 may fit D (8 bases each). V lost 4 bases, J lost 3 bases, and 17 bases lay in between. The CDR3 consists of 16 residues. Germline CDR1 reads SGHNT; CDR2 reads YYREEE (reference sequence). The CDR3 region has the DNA TGTGCCAGCAGCCGGGAGGGGACAGGCCACTACAATGAGCAGTTCTTC. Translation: CASSREGTGHYNEQFF.

The CDR3 spells CASSPEGLEQYF. CDR3 sequence (DNA): TGTGCCAGCAGCCCGGAGGGGCTCGAGCAGTACTTC. The gene calls are TRBV9 and TRBJ2-7, with a weak D call TRBD2 (6 bases). Between the trimmed V and J ends, which lost 4 bases and 6 bases, there was a span of 11 bases. The CDR3 contains 12 residues. Germline V gene sequence: CDR1 SGDLS, CDR2 YYNGEE.

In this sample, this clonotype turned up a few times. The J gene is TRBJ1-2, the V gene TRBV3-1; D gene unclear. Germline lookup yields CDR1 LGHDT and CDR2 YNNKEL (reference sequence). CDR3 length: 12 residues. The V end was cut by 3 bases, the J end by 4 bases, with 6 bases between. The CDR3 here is CASSQTLYGYTF. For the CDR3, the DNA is TGTGCCAGCAGCCAGACCCTCTATGGCTACACCTTC.

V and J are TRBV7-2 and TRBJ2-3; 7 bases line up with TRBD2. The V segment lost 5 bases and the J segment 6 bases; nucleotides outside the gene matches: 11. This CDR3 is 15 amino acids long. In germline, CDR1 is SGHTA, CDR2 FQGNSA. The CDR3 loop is CASSLGGSLMDTQYF. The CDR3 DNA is TGTGCCAGCAGCCTCGGGGGGTCATTAATGGATACGCAGTATTTT.

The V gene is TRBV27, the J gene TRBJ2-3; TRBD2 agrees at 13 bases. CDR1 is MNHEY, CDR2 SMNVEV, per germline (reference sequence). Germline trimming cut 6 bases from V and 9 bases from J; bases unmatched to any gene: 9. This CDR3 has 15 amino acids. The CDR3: CASSRGLAGEGTQYF. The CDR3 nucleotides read TGTGCCAGCAGCCGTGGACTAGCGGGGGAGGGGACGCAGTATTTT.

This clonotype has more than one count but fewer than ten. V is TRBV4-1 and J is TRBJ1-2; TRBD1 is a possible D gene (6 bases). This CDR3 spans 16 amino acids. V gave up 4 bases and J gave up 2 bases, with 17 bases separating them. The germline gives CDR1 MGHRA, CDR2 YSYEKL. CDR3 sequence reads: CASSPSRGGINYGYTF. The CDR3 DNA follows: TGCGCCAGCAGCCCCAGCAGGGGAGGGATAAACTATGGCTACACCTTC.

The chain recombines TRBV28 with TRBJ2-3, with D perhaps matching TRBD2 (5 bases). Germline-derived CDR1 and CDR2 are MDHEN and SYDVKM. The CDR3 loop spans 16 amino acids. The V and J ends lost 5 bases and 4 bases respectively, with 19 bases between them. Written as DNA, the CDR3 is TGTGCCAGCAGTCCCTCACGGGGTAGCGAGGCAGATACGCAGTATTTT. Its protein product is CASSPSRGSEADTQYF.

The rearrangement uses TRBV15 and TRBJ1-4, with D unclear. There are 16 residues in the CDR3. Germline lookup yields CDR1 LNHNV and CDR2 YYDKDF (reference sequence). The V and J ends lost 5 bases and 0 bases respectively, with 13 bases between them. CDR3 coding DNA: TGTGCCACCAGCGCCCTATGGTCCGCAACTAATGAAAAACTGTTTTTT. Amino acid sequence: CATSALWSATNEKLFF.

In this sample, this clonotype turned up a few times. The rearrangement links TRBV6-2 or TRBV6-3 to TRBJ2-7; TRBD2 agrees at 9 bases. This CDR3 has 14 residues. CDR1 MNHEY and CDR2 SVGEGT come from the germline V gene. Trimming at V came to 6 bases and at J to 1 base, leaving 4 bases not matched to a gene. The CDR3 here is CASRRLAASYEQYF. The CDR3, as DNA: TGTGCCAGCAGGCGACTAGCGGCGTCCTACGAGCAGTACTTC.